This T cell receptor beta chain emerged from a study of control samples from healthy donors and cancer patients. Method: immunoSEQ multiplex PCR; TCRdb's copy keeps in-frame clones and lacks some. The repertoire holds about 410,000 clones, with more than 80% as singletons. Trimming removed 9 bases from V and 0 bases from J, with 11 bases in between. The CDR3 is made up of 13 amino acids. CDR1 and CDR2 (germline): MNHNY, SVGAGI (reference sequence). The chain combines TRBV6-6 with TRBJ1-1, with D unclear. Sequencing input: PBMCs. The receptor comes from a man aged 35 to 55 with head and neck cancer. The CDR3 bases are TGTGCCAGTATGGACCTCATGAACACTGAAGCTTTCTTT. It encodes CASMDLMNTEAFF.